This T cell receptor beta chain was found in a study of identical twins. Study findings and constraints: Insertions were fewer in abundant cord blood beta clonotypes, whereas memory repertoires showed none of this pattern.

With respect to this clonotype: Its antigen is not identified.

V shed 7 bases and J shed 5 bases, with 17 bases lying between them. The CDR3 loop spans 14 amino acids. The germline V gene encodes CDR1 MNHNS and CDR2 SASEGT. The cDNA had a unique molecular identifier and a template-switch universal primer site. TCRdb passed the 5' RACE reads through MiXCR, listing each CDR3 protein once. Of 600,000 to 700,000 distinct CDR3 sequences in the sample, approximately 22% are singletons; the top ten hold about 4.3%. The same data also went into a second study, on T cells expressing NK-cell markers. From that paper: Dominant NKG2C+ clonotypes made up about 1.0-8% of CD8+ T cells in more than 5 donors.

Sequenced input: PBMCs. This chain joins TRBV6-1 and TRBJ1-1; D possibly corresponds to TRBD1 (6 bases). The TCR sequence derives from a woman aged 18-29 years in good health. The chain's CDR3 is CASTKDRRYTEAFF. CDR3 nucleotides: TGTGCCAGCACAAAAGACAGGAGGTATACTGAAGCTTTCTTT.